The 22 T cell receptor beta chains in this list originate from one sample, sequenced in a study of blood T cell repertoires in COVID-19. Here immunoSEQ multiplex PCR was the method, and the copy in TCRdb shows in-frame clones only, minus some. Among some 300,000 clones listed, 88% were seen once. What was sequenced was peripheral blood. The source is a woman aged 25-40 years who had recovered from COVID-19.

The rearrangement uses TRBV5-4 and TRBJ2-7; perhaps TRBD2 as D (6 bases). The CDR3 extends over 13 amino acids. The V end was cut by 4 bases, the J end by 3 bases, with 11 bases between. Per germline, CDR1 SGHNT and CDR2 YYREEE (reference sequence). The CDR3 sequence: CASSIGGNYEQYF. The CDR3 region has the DNA TGTGCCAGCAGCATTGGCGGGAACTACGAGCAGTACTTC.

The CDR3 reads CASSARTGRTEAFF. The DNA for the CDR3 is TGTGCCAGCAGCGCCCGGACAGGGCGGACTGAAGCTTTCTTT. The V gene is TRBV7-2, the J gene TRBJ1-1; 8 bases fit TRBD1. The CDR3 is 14 residues long. The germline CDR1 and CDR2 sequences are SGHTA and FQGNSA. The junction had 7 bases not matched to a gene; V was cut back by 5 bases and J by 5 bases.

The V gene is TRBV6-5, the J gene TRBJ2-7, with TRBD1 matching 8 bases. The CDR3 has 15 amino acids. Germline lookup yields CDR1 MNHEY and CDR2 SVGAGI. Losses at the gene ends were 0 bases for V and 6 bases for J; bases not matched to a gene: 7. CDR3 region: CASSYSTTGVGEQYF. The CDR3 DNA is TGTGCCAGCAGTTACTCCACGACAGGGGTTGGCGAGCAGTACTTC.

CDR3 sequence reads: CASSLEQSGTDTQYF. The CDR3 nucleotides are TGTGCCAGCAGCTTAGAACAAAGTGGCACAGATACGCAGTATTTT. This chain links TRBV7-2 with TRBJ2-3; D unresolved. The germline V gene encodes CDR1 SGHTA and CDR2 FQGNSA. This CDR3 spans 15 amino acids. Trimming cost V 1 base and J 1 base, with 9 bases left between them.

In this sample, this clone turned up once. The gene calls are TRBV5-4 and TRBJ2-5; the match to TRBD1 covers 11 bases. After removal of 4 bases from V and 4 bases from J, the junction contained 9 bases not matched to a gene. The CDR3 runs 16 residues. From germline, CDR1 is SGHNT and CDR2 YYREEE (reference sequence). The CDR3 spells CASSQGQGVVRETQYF. The CDR3 nucleotides are TGTGCCAGCAGCCAGGGACAGGGGGTTGTGAGAGAGACCCAGTACTTC.

The chain recombines TRBV6-5 with TRBJ1-2; D perhaps matches TRBD1 (5 bases). The CDR3 runs to 15 residues. The V end was cut by 7 bases, the J end by 6 bases, with 21 bases between. The germline V gene has CDR1 MNHEY and CDR2 SVGAGI. CDR3 in DNA: TGTGCCAGCACCACTGGATGGGGGGTCGACGATGGCTACACCTTC. It yields the protein CASTTGWGVDDGYTF.

This clone was counted a single time. This chain links TRBV2 with TRBJ1-4; 7 bases fit TRBD1. Germline loops: CDR1 SNHLY, CDR2 FYNNEI. The CDR3 has 16 amino acids. Germline trimming cut 4 bases from V and 0 bases from J; bases unmatched to any gene: 5. The CDR3 bases are TGTGCCAGCAGTGGTAGGGGGCATTCAACTAATGAAAAACTGTTTTTT. Encoded protein: CASSGRGHSTNEKLFF.

For this clone: The same CDR3 can be traced to other DNA sequences in this sample. This chain connects TRBV12-3 or TRBV12-4 to TRBJ2-5; 9 bases line up with TRBD1. V gave up 6 bases and J gave up 4 bases; unmatched junction bases: 3. The CDR3 totals 13 residues. The CDR3 sequence is CASSPTGGETQYF. CDR3 bases: TGTGCCAGCAGCCCGACAGGGGGAGAGACCCAGTACTTC.

J is TRBJ2-7 and V is TRBV5-5; the D gene is possibly TRBD1 (6 bases). Trimming shortened V by 0 bases and J by 2 bases, and 12 bases separated the two germline ends. This CDR3 has 15 amino acids. Germline loops: CDR1 SGHKS, CDR2 YYEKEE (reference sequence). The CDR3 spells CASSLGRTATYEQYF. The CDR3 DNA reads as TGTGCCAGCAGCTTGGGCCGGACAGCAACCTACGAGCAGTACTTC.

J is TRBJ1-5 and V is TRBV7-6; D perhaps matches TRBD1 (5 bases). V shed 2 bases and J shed 1 base, with 9 bases lying between them. CDR3 length: 15 amino acids. Germline CDR1 and CDR2: SGHVS and FNYEAQ. CDR3 loop: CASSLSPGSNQPQHF. CDR3 bases: TGTGCCAGCAGCTTATCCCCAGGGAGCAATCAGCCCCAGCATTTT.

This clone was seen more than once but under ten times. V is TRBV19 and J is TRBJ2-2; 7 bases are a match to TRBD2. The CDR3 runs 16 residues. J was trimmed by 5 bases and V by 1 base; bases with no gene match: 7. The germline CDR1 and CDR2 sequences are LNHDA and SQIVND (reference sequence). This CDR3 is CASSIGSSGVTGELFF. CDR3 DNA sequence: TGTGCCAGTAGTATAGGTTCCAGCGGGGTAACCGGGGAGCTGTTTTTT.

This rearrangement joins TRBV7-6 to TRBJ2-5; 8 nucleotides align to TRBD2. Germline V lookup: CDR1 SGHVS, CDR2 FNYEAQ. The junction had 13 bases not matched to a gene; V was cut back by 1 base and J by 3 bases. This CDR3 contains 18 residues. CDR3 coding DNA: TGTGCCAGCAGCTTAGTGTGCTGGCGGGGGGAAACTGAAGAGACCCAGTACTTC. This sequence encodes CASSLVCWRGETEETQYF.

The rearrangement uses TRBV4-2 and TRBJ1-5; no clear D. The V gene's germline CDR1 is LGHNA and CDR2 YNFKEQ. The CDR3 spans 16 residues. V dropped 8 bases and J dropped 0 bases, with 17 bases sitting between them. The CDR3 loop is CASRRSWQDSNQPQHF. CDR3 DNA: TGTGCCAGCCGCCGCAGTTGGCAGGATAGCAATCAGCCCCAGCATTTT.

This clone has a single count. The genes are TRBV4-1 and TRBJ2-2; 12 bases agree with TRBD2. J lost 3 bases, V lost 0 bases, and 2 bases had no gene match. The CDR3 runs 17 residues. Germline V CDR1 and CDR2: MGHRA, YSYEKL. CDR3 DNA: TGCGCCAGCAGCCAAGATAGACTAGCGGGAGACACCGGGGAGCTGTTTTTT. It translates to CASSQDRLAGDTGELFF.

This clone was found a few times. This sequence joins TRBV7-9 and TRBJ1-2, with D uncertain. Germline loops: CDR1 SEHNR, CDR2 FQNEAQ (reference sequence). This CDR3 comprises 11 residues. The V and J ends lost 8 bases and 3 bases respectively, with 7 bases between them. CDR3 residues: CASSSDYGYTF. The CDR3 nucleotides read TGTGCCAGCTCCTCGGACTATGGCTACACCTTC.

The chain recombines TRBV5-5 with TRBJ1-6; 11 nucleotides agree with TRBD1. Germline loops: CDR1 SGHKS, CDR2 YYEKEE (reference sequence). V lost 4 bases, J lost 6 bases, and 3 bases stayed unmatched. The CDR3 spans 15 residues. CDR3 sequence: CASSPGTGGNSPLHF. The CDR3 DNA reads as TGTGCCAGCAGCCCCGGGACAGGGGGTAATTCACCCCTCCACTTT.

The chain links TRBV5-6 to TRBJ2-7, with D perhaps TRBD1 (5 bases). The CDR3 runs 16 residues. Deletions cut 1 base from V and 0 bases from J, with 14 bases between. Looked up from germline, CDR1 is SGHDT and CDR2 is YYEEEE. CDR3: CASSLQMTAYSYEQYF. The CDR3 DNA reads TGTGCCAGCAGCTTGCAGATGACAGCGTACTCCTACGAGCAGTACTTC.

V gene TRBV9 combines with J gene TRBJ2-2, with D possibly being TRBD2 (5 bases). This CDR3 contains 16 residues. Germline values: CDR1 SGDLS, CDR2 YYNGEE. V was shortened by 0 bases and J by 1 base, with 10 bases between the two germline ends. CDR3 nucleotide sequence: TGTGCCAGCAGCGTAGTGTGGGGAGAGAACACCGGGGAGCTGTTTTTT. Its protein is CASSVVWGENTGELFF.

This clone was seen once. This rearrangement joins TRBV29-1 to TRBJ1-4; D possibly corresponds to TRBD1 (5 bases). The CDR3 covers 17 residues. Germline V lookup: CDR1 SQVTM, CDR2 ANQGSEA. The CDR3 reads CRIRPDTNPATNEKLFF. The DNA of the CDR3 is TGCAGAATCCGCCCGGACACCAACCCCGCAACTAATGAAAAACTGTTTTTT.

This sequence joins TRBV20-1 and TRBJ2-7; D not resolved. V was trimmed by 4 bases and J by 5 bases, leaving 9 bases between them. Germline CDR1 reads DFQATT; CDR2 reads SNEGSKA (reference sequence). The CDR3 consists of 11 residues. The CDR3 is CSATPYDEQYF. In nucleotides, the CDR3 is TGCAGTGCTACCCCGTATGACGAGCAGTACTTC.

The chain links TRBV28 to TRBJ1-6, with D perhaps matching TRBD1 (6 bases). Per the germline V gene, CDR1 is MDHEN and CDR2 is SYDVKM. V dropped 5 bases and J dropped 7 bases, with 12 bases sitting between them. The CDR3 spans 14 residues. The CDR3 DNA follows: TGTGCCAGCAGTGAGAGACAGGAAAATTCACCCCTCCACTTT. It is translated as CASSERQENSPLHF.

This chain joins TRBV12-3 or TRBV12-4 and TRBJ2-1; D gene ambiguous. There are 13 residues in the CDR3. V was shortened by 1 base and J by 8 bases, with 9 bases between the two germline ends. DNA of the CDR3: TGTGCCAGCAGTTTAGACAGACGCGATGAGCAGTTCTTC. It is translated as CASSLDRRDEQFF.